This is a list of T cell receptor beta chains from one sample in a study of blood T cell repertoires in COVID-19. TCRdb's table, derived via immunoSEQ multiplex PCR, lists solely in-frame clones and lacks some. The sample records under 80,000 clones, over 75% being singletons. Sequenced material: peripheral blood. These receptors all come from a man aged 50-59 years with acute or convalescent COVID-19. CDR3s include the opening cysteine and the closing phenylalanine or tryptophan. The D gene is left open where the match is weak. Clone size is given for some rows only: seen once, a few or many times, or a class if the clone is expanded.

TRBV13,.,TRBJ2-5,.,TGTGCCAGCAGGCAAAGGGGGGGGTACCAAGAGACCCAGTACTTC,CASRQRGGYQETQYF
TRBV7-3,TRBD1,TRBJ2-3,.,TGTGCCATGAGGGAACAGGGGAAAGATACGCAGTATTTT,CAMREQGKDTQYF
TRBV6-1,.,TRBJ2-3,.,TGTGCCAGCAGTGAGAAGAGAGATACGCAGTATTTT,CASSEKRDTQYF
TRBV6-2/TRBV6-3,.,TRBJ1-1,few,TGTGCCAGCAGTAGCCGGGACACTGAAGCTTTCTTT,CASSSRDTEAFF
TRBV19,TRBD1,TRBJ1-1,.,TGTGCCAGTAATTCTGGCCGAGGACAGGGGGGCCGTGAAGCTTTCTTT,CASNSGRGQGGREAFF
TRBV6-2/TRBV6-3,.,TRBJ2-1,.,TGTGCCAGCAGTTCAAACCGGGACATCTGGGGCAATGAGCAGTTCTTC,CASSSNRDIWGNEQFF
TRBV20-1,.,TRBJ2-7,.,TGCAGTGCTAGTGGGGGCAGGGCGTACGAGCAGTACTTC,CSASGGRAYEQYF
TRBV9,TRBD1,TRBJ2-2,.,TGTGCCAGCAGCGGGGTGACAGGGTCTGACACCGGGGAGCTGTTTTTT,CASSGVTGSDTGELFF
TRBV5-6,.,TRBJ1-1,.,TGTGCCAGCAGCGACGGCGGGGATAAGACTGAAGCTTTCTTT,CASSDGGDKTEAFF
TRBV3-1/TRBV3-2,.,TRBJ1-5,many,TGTGCCAGCAGCTCAGGATTATCTCGCAATCAGCCCCAGCATTTT,CASSSGLSRNQPQHF
TRBV19,TRBD1,TRBJ1-5,.,TGTGCCAGTAGCCCCCTAGGGCAGGGGGCCATTCAGCCCCAGCATTTT,CASSPLGQGAIQPQHF
TRBV7-9,TRBD2,TRBJ2-1,.,TGTGCCAGCAGCTTCCAGAGCGGGAGGGCCAGCAATGAGCAGTTCTTC,CASSFQSGRASNEQFF
TRBV27,TRBD1,TRBJ1-2,.,TGTGCCAGCACCCGAGGGACAGGGAAAGGCATTGGTGGCTACACCTTC,CASTRGTGKGIGGYTF
TRBV6-2/TRBV6-3,.,TRBJ1-3,.,TGTGCCAGCAGTATAACGGTCGCGGACACCATATATTTT,CASSITVADTIYF
TRBV7-2,TRBD2,TRBJ2-5,.,TGTGCCAGCAGCTTCCAGCGGGGGTCCCAAGAGACCCAGTACTTC,CASSFQRGSQETQYF
TRBV5-1,TRBD2,TRBJ2-7,.,TGCGCCAGCAGCTTGGAAGCGGGGGGCTCCTACGAGCAGTACTTC,CASSLEAGGSYEQYF
TRBV10-3,.,TRBJ2-6,.,TGTGCCATCAGTGAGGGGGCAGGTGGGGCCAACGTCCTGACTTTC,CAISEGAGGANVLTF
TRBV6-5,.,TRBJ1-2,few,TGTGCCAGCAGCCGAACAAACGCAGACTATGGCTACACCTTC,CASSRTNADYGYTF
TRBV28,.,TRBJ1-1,.,TGTGCCAGCAGTCCCGGGACTCCCGTCACTGAAGCTTTCTTT,CASSPGTPVTEAFF
TRBV4-2,TRBD1,TRBJ1-2,.,TGTGCCAGCAGCCAAGGGGCAGGGGGCACCAACTATGGCTACACCTTC,CASSQGAGGTNYGYTF
TRBV5-1,TRBD2,TRBJ2-3,.,TGCGCCAGCACCCACCGGGGGGGGGAAGATACGCAGTATTTT,CASTHRGGEDTQYF
TRBV10-3,.,TRBJ1-2,.,TGTGCCATCAGTGACAGGGAATATGGCTACACCTTC,CAISDREYGYTF
TRBV11-3,.,TRBJ2-1,.,TGTGCCAGCAGCTTAGCCAGCAGGTCCTACAATGAGCAGTTCTTC,CASSLASRSYNEQFF
TRBV19,TRBD2,TRBJ2-2,once,TGTGCCAGTAGACTGGGACTAGCGGGAGTCGGGACCGGGGAGCTGTTTTTT,CASRLGLAGVGTGELFF
TRBV19,.,TRBJ1-1,.,TGTGCCAGTCACCCGGCGGTGAACACTGAAGCTTTCTTT,CASHPAVNTEAFF
TRBV29-1,TRBD1,TRBJ2-7,few,TGCAGCGTTGAAGGGGTTGACAGGGGGCTGTACGAGCAGTACTTC,CSVEGVDRGLYEQYF
TRBV5-1,TRBD1,TRBJ2-7,.,TGCGCCAGCAGATCCGGGACAGGGAGTATCTACGAGCAGTACTTC,CASRSGTGSIYEQYF
TRBV5-1,TRBD1,TRBJ1-6,.,TGCGCCAGCAGCCGGATACAGGGGGCAGATAATTCACCCCTCCACTTT,CASSRIQGADNSPLHF
TRBV4-2,TRBD2,TRBJ2-7,.,TGTGCCAGCAGCCCCGAAACGGGGAGGGGTTACGAGCAGTACTTC,CASSPETGRGYEQYF
TRBV7-2,TRBD2,TRBJ2-5,.,TGTGCCAGCAGCTTCGGGACTAGCGGGGGTCAGACCCAGTACTTC,CASSFGTSGGQTQYF
TRBV7-9,TRBD2,TRBJ2-1,.,TGTGCCAGCAACCTAAGACTAGCGGGATCCTACAATGAGCAGTTCTTC,CASNLRLAGSYNEQFF
TRBV2,.,TRBJ2-2,.,TGTGCCAGCACCATCGGCAGCGGCTACACCGGGGAGCTGTTTTTT,CASTIGSGYTGELFF
TRBV5-1,.,TRBJ2-2,.,TGCGCCAGCAGCGAGAGGGCTGGGGAGCTGTTTTTT,CASSERAGELFF
TRBV19,.,TRBJ1-1,.,TGTGCCAGTAGGTCACCGGGGAGCAGATACACTGAAGCTTTCTTT,CASRSPGSRYTEAFF
TRBV7-6,.,TRBJ1-3,.,TGTGCCAGCAGCTTAGCGGCAGACAGATACCATCTGGGAAACACCATATATTTT,CASSLAADRYHLGNTIYF
TRBV9,.,TRBJ2-1,.,TGTGCCAGCAGCGTCCACCCGGTGAGCTCCTACAATGAGCAGTTCTTC,CASSVHPVSSYNEQFF
TRBV28,.,TRBJ1-5,.,TGTGCCAGCAGTCCACAGAGTCCGACCCAGCATTTT,CASSPQSPTQHF
TRBV28,TRBD2,TRBJ2-3,.,TGTGCCAGCAGTCCCCGACTAGCGGGAGCGACAGATACGCAGTATTTT,CASSPRLAGATDTQYF
TRBV7-3,.,TRBJ2-3,.,TGTGCCAGCAGCTCCAGGGTCACAGGTGGGACAGATACGCAGTATTTT,CASSSRVTGGTDTQYF
TRBV5-1,.,TRBJ2-3,.,TGCGCCAGCAGCTTGGCCAGGGGAACAGATACGCAGTATTTT,CASSLARGTDTQYF
TRBV7-6,TRBD2,TRBJ2-3,few,TGTGCCAGCAGCTTAGCTGTCAGGACTAGGGCCACAGATACGCAGTATTTT,CASSLAVRTRATDTQYF
TRBV28,.,TRBJ1-4,.,TGTGCCAGCGGCCAGGCGGGGGCGGGTGAAAAACTGTTTTTT,CASGQAGAGEKLFF
TRBV6-6,.,TRBJ1-2,.,TGTGCCAGCAGTTACGAGGTCTATGGCTACACCTTC,CASSYEVYGYTF
TRBV7-8,.,TRBJ1-3,.,TGTGCCAGCAGCGCAAATTCCCGCCAGGGGAACACCATATATTTT,CASSANSRQGNTIYF